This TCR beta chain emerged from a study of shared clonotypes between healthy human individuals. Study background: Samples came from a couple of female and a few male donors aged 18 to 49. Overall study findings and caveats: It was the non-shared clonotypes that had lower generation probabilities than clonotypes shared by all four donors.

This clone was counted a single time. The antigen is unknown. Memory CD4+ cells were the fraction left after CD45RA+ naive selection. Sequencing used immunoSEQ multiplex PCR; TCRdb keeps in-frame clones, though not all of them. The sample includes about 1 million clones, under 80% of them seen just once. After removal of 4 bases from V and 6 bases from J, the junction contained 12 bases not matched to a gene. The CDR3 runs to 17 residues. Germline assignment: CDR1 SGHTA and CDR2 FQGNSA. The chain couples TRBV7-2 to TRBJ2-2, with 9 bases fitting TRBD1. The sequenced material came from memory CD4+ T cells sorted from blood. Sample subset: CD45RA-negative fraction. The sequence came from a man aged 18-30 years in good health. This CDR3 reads CASSSPDWDRVAGELFF. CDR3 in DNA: TGTGCCAGCAGCTCTCCCGATTGGGACAGGGTGGCCGGGGAGCTGTTTTTT.